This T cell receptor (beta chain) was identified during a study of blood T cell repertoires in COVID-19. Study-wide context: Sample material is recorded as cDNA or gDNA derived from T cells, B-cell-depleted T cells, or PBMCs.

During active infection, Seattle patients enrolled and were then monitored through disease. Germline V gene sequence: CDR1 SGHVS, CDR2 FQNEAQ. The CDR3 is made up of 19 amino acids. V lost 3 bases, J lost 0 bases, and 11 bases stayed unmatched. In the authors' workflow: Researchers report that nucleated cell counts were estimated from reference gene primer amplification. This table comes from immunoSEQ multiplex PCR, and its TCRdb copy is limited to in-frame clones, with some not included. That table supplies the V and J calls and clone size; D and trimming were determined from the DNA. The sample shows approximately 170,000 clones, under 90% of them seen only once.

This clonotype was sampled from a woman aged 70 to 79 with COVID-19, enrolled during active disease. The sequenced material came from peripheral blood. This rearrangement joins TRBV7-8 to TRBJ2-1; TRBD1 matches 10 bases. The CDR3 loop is CASSLRDRGVMGSYNEQFF. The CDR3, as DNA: TGTGCCAGCAGCTTGCGGGACAGGGGTGTAATGGGCTCCTACAATGAGCAGTTCTTC.